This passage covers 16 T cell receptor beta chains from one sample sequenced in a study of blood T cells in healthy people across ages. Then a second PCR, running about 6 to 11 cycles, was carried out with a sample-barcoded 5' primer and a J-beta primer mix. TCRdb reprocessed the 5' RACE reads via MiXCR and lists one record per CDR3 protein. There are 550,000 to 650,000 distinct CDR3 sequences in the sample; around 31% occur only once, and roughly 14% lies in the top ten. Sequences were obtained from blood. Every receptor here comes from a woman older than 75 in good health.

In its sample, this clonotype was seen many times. The CDR3 reads CASSFRLGLAGETQYF. CDR3 in DNA: TGTGCCAGCAGCTTCCGGCTGGGACTAGCGGGAGAGACCCAGTACTTC. The chain carries TRBV7-2 and TRBJ2-5; TRBD2 matches 12 bases. Germline V gene lookup returns CDR1 SGHTA and CDR2 FQGNSA. CDR3 size: 16 residues. V trimming: 3 bases; J trimming: 4 bases; junction bases outside the gene matches: 6.

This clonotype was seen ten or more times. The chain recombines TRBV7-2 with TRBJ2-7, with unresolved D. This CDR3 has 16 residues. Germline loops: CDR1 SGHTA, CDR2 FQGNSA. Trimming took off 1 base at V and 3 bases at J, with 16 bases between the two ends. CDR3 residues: CASSLGLDTKYYEQYF. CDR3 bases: TGTGCCAGCAGCTTAGGCCTCGACACTAAATACTACGAGCAGTACTTC. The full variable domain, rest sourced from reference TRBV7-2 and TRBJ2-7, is GAGVSQSPSNKVTEKGKDVELRCDPISGHTALYWYRQSLGQGLEFLIYFQGNSAPDKSGLPSDRFSAERTGGSVSTLTIQRTQQEDSAVYLCASSLGLDTKYYEQYFGPGTRLTVT.

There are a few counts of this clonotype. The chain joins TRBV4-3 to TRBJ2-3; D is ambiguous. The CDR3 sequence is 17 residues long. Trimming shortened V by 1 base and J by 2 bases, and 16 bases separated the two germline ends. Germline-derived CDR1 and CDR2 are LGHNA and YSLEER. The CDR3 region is CASSQGPIRLATDTQYF. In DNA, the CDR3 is TGCGCCAGCAGCCAAGGTCCGATACGGCTGGCCACAGATACGCAGTATTTT.

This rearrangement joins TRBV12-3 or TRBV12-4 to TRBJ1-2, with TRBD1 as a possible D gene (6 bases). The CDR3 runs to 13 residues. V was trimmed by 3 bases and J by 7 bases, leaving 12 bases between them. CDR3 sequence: CASSLAGVTGYTF. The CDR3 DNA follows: TGTGCCAGCAGTTTGGCAGGGGTAACTGGCTACACCTTC.

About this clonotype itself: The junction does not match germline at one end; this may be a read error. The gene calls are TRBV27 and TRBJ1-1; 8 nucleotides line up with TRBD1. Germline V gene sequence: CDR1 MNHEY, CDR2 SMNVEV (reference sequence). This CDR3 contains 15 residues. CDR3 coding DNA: TGTGCCGGCAGTCCCAGGACAGGGAGGAACACTGAAGCTTTCTTT. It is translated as CAGSPRTGRNTEAFF.

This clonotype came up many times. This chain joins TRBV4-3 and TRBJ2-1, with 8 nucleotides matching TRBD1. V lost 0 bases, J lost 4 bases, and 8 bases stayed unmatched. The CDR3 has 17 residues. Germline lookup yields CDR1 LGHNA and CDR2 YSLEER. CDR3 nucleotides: TGCGCCAGCAGCCAAGAATCACGACAGGGGATTTACAATGAGCAGTTCTTC. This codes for CASSQESRQGIYNEQFF.

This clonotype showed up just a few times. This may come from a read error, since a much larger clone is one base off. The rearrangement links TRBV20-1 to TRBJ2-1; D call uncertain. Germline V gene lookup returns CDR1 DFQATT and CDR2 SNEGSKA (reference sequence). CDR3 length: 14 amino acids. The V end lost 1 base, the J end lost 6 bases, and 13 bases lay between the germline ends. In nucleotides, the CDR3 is TGCAGTGCTAGAGTTCTGGTTAGTGGCAATGAGCAGTTCTTC. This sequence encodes CSARVLVSGNEQFF.

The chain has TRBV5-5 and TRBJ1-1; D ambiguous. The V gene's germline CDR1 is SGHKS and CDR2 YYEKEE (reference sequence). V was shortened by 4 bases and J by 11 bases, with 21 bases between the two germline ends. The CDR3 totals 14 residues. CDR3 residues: CASSIQHGQGYAFF. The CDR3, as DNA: TGTGCCAGCAGCATACAACACGGCCAAGGGTACGCTTTCTTT. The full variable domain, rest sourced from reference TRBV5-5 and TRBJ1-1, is DAGVTQSPTHLIKTRGQQVTLRCSPISGHKSVSWYQQVLGQGPQFIFQYYEKEERGRGNFPDRFSARQFPNYSSELNVNALLLGDSALYLCASSIQHGQGYAFFGQGTRLTVV.

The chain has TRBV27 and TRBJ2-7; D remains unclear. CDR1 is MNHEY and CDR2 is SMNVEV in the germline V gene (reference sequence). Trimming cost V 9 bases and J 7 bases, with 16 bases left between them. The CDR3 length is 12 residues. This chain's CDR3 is CASRQEFREQYF. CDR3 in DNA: TGTGCCAGTCGTCAGGAATTCCGTGAGCAGTACTTC.

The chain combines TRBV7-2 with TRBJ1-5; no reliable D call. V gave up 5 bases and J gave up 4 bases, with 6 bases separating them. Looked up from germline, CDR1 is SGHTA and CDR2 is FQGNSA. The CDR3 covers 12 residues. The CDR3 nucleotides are TGTGCCAGCAGCCCGCGGAATCAGCCCCAGCATTTT. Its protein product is CASSPRNQPQHF.

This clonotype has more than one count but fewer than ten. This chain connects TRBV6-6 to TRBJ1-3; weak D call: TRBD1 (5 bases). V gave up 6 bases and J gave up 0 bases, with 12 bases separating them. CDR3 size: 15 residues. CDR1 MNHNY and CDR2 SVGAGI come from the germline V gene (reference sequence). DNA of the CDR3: TGTGCCAGCAGGATAGCAGGGATCTCTGGAAACACCATATATTTT. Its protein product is CASRIAGISGNTIYF.

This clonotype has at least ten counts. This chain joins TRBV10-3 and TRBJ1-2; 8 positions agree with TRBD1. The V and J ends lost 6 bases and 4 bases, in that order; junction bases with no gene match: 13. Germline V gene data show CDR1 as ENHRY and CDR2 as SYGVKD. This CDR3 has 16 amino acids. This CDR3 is CAIRKEDRAELYGYTF. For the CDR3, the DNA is TGTGCCATCAGGAAGGAGGACAGGGCCGAACTCTATGGCTACACCTTC.

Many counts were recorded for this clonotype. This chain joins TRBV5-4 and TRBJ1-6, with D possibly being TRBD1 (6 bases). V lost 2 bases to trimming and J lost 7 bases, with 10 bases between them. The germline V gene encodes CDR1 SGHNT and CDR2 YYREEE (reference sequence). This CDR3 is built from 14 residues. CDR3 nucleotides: TGTGCCAGCAGCTTTCAGGGGCCAAATTCACCCCTCCACTTT. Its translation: CASSFQGPNSPLHF.

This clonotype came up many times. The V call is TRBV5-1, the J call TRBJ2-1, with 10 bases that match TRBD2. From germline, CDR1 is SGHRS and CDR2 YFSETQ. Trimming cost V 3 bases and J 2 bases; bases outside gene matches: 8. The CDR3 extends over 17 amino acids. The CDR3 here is CASSWTPSGGTYNEQFF. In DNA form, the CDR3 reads TGCGCCAGCAGCTGGACGCCTAGCGGGGGCACCTACAATGAGCAGTTCTTC.

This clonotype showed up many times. The DNA of the CDR3 is TGCGCCAGCAGCCCAGAATCCACCTACAATGAGCAGTTCTTC. It codes for CASSPESTYNEQFF. The chain employs TRBV5-1 and TRBJ2-1; D call uncertain. The V gene's germline CDR1 is SGHRS and CDR2 YFSETQ. Between the trimmed V and J ends, which lost 4 bases and 2 bases, there was a span of 10 bases. The CDR3 has 14 residues.

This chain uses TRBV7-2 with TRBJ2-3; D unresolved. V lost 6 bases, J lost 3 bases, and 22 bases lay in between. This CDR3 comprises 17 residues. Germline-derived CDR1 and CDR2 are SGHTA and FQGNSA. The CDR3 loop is CASRSDGFGSMTDTQYF. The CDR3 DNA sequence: TGTGCCAGCAGATCAGACGGCTTCGGTTCTATGACAGATACGCAGTATTTT. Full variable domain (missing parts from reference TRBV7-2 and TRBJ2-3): GAGVSQSPSNKVTEKGKDVELRCDPISGHTALYWYRQSLGQGLEFLIYFQGNSAPDKSGLPSDRFSAERTGGSVSTLTIQRTQQEDSAVYLCASRSDGFGSMTDTQYFGPGTRLTVL.